This T cell receptor (beta chain) was observed in a study of memory CD4+ T cells and cytomegalovirus serostatus. Produced via immunoSEQ multiplex PCR; TCRdb's table is partial and in-frame only. The sample consists of about 58,000 clones, approximately 81% of them appearing once. The sort gate was single viable CD3+CD4+CD8-CD45RO+ cells for memory CD4+ T cells. Total CD4+ T cells were enriched by CD4 positive selection. The CDR3 is made up of 17 amino acids. J gave up 9 bases and V 0 bases, and 15 bases lay outside the gene matches. Germline-derived CDR1 and CDR2 are SGHRS and YFSETQ. The rearrangement links TRBV5-1 to TRBJ2-3, with 8 bases lining up with TRBD1. Sequenced material: memory CD4+ T cells from blood. The source is an adult in good health and CMV-seronegative. Some clones in this sample may be carry-over from other donors' samples. This CDR3 reads CASSLGQGASERGTQYF. As DNA, the CDR3 is TGCGCCAGCAGCTTGGGGCAGGGGGCTTCGGAGAGGGGGACGCAGTATTTT. The full variable domain, with the rest looked up from reference TRBV5-1 and TRBJ2-3, is KAGVTQTPRYLIKTRGQQVTLSCSPISGHRSVSWYQQTPGQGLQFLFEYFSETQRNKGNFPGRFSGRQFSNSRSEMNVSTLELGDSALYLCASSLGQGASERGTQYFGPGTRLTVL.